The clone carrying this TCR beta chain was seen a few times. TCRdb keeps only in-frame clones here, not all; method: immunoSEQ multiplex PCR. The data hold 350,000 or so clones, with around 89% observed a single time. V shed 3 bases and J shed 2 bases, with 13 bases lying between them. This CDR3 has 15 residues. Germline CDR1 KGHDR, CDR2 SFDVKD. These data belong to a study of blood T cell repertoires in COVID-19. This chain connects TRBV24-1 to TRBJ2-7; possible D gene TRBD2, 7 bases. The sequence was collected from a man between 18 and 35 years old with active or convalescent COVID-19. Sample: peripheral blood. CDR3: CATSDPRGATYEQYF. CDR3 DNA sequence: TGTGCCACCAGTGATCCCCGGGGGGCCACCTACGAGCAGTACTTC.